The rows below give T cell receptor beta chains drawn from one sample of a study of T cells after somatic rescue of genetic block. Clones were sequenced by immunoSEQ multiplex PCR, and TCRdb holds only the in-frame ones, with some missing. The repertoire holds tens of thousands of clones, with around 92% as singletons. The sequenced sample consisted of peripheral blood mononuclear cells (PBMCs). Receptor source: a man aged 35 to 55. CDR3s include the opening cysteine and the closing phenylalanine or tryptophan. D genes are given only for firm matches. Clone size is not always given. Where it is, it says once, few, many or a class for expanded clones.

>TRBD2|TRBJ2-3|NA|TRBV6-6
CASSTGTSAADTQYF
TGTGCCAGCAGTACCGGGACTAGCGCTGCAGATACGCAGTATTTT
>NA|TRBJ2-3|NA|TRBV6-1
CASTTRGDTQYF
TGTGCCAGCACGACTAGAGGAGATACGCAGTATTTT
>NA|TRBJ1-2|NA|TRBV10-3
CAISESLLAAYGYTF
TGTGCCATCAGTGAGTCCCTGTTGGCAGCATATGGCTACACCTTC
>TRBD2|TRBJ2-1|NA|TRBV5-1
CASSKRTSGPNYNEQFF
TGCGCCAGCAGCAAGAGGACTAGCGGACCGAATTACAATGAGCAGTTCTTC
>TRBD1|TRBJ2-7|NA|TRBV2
CASTPTPGQIYEQYF
TGTGCCAGCACCCCCACACCGGGACAGATCTACGAGCAGTACTTC
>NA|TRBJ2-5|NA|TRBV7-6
CASSPLRQTQETQYF
TGTGCCAGCAGTCCTCTACGCCAGACCCAAGAGACCCAGTACTTC
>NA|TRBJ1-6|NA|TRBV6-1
CASSDGLRNNSPLHF
TGTGCCAGCAGTGATGGACTGAGAAATAATTCACCCCTCCACTTT
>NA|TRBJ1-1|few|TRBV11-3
CASSLGRNTEAFF
TGTGCCAGCAGCCTAGGCCGGAACACTGAAGCTTTCTTT
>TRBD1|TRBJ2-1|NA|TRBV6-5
CASSSGTDYNEQFF
TGTGCCAGCAGCTCCGGGACAGACTACAATGAGCAGTTCTTC
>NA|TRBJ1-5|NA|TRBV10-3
CAISGGGGDQPQHF
TGTGCCATCAGTGGAGGAGGGGGAGATCAGCCCCAGCATTTT
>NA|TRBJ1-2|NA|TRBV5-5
CASSLGQGLGYTF
TGTGCCAGCAGCTTGGGCCAGGGACTGGGCTACACCTTC
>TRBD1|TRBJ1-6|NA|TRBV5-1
CASSLGTGRGSPLHF
TGCGCCAGCAGCTTGGGGACAGGGCGAGGATCACCCCTCCACTTT
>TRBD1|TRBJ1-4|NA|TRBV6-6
CASSYGTGIRNEKLFF
TGTGCCAGCAGTTACGGGACAGGGATAAGGAATGAAAAACTGTTTTTT
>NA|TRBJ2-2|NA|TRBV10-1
CASSESAEHGELFF
TGCGCCAGCAGTGAGTCGGCTGAACACGGGGAGCTGTTTTTT
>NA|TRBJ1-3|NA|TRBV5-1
CASSWGRDSGNTIYF
TGCGCCAGCAGCTGGGGACGGGACTCTGGAAACACCATATATTTT
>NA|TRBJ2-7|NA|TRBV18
CASSPRAEGTKGEQYF
TGTGCCAGCTCACCACGGGCAGAAGGCACTAAAGGCGAGCAGTACTTC
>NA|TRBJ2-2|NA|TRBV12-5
CASGLTSGTSTGELFF
TGTGCTAGTGGTTTGACGTCCGGGACAAGCACCGGGGAGCTGTTTTTT
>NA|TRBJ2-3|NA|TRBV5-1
CASSLGTQRSTDTQYF
TGCGCCAGCAGCTTGGGGACGCAGCGAAGCACAGATACGCAGTATTTT
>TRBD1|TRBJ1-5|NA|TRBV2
CASSNGDRDDQPQHF
TGTGCCAGCAGCAATGGGGACAGGGATGACCAGCCCCAGCATTTT
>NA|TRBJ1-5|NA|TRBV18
CASSPGGGNQPQHF
TGTGCCAGCTCACCAGGGGGAGGCAATCAGCCCCAGCATTTT
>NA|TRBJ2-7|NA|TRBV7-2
CASTLVDSSYEQYF
TGTGCCAGCACTCTGGTGGACTCCTCCTACGAGCAGTACTTC
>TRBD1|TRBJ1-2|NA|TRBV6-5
CASSLDRVYGYTF
TGTGCCAGCAGCCTTGACAGGGTATATGGCTACACCTTC
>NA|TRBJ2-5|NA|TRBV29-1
CSVWTPRGPTYSKETQYF
TGCAGCGTCTGGACACCTCGGGGCCCTACTTACAGCAAAGAGACCCAGTACTTC
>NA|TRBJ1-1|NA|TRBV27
CASSFSPVPTQAFF
TGTGCCAGCAGTTTTTCACCCGTCCCCACTCAAGCTTTCTTT
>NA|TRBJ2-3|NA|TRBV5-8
CASSLGRYLTDTQYF
TGTGCCAGCAGCTTGGGCAGGTACCTCACAGATACGCAGTATTTT
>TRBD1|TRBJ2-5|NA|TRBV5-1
CASSWDGTGVETQYF
TGCGCCAGCAGCTGGGATGGGACAGGGGTAGAGACCCAGTACTTC
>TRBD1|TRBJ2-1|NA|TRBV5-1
CASSFQGEYNEQFF
TGCGCCAGCAGCTTCCAGGGGGAATACAATGAGCAGTTCTTC